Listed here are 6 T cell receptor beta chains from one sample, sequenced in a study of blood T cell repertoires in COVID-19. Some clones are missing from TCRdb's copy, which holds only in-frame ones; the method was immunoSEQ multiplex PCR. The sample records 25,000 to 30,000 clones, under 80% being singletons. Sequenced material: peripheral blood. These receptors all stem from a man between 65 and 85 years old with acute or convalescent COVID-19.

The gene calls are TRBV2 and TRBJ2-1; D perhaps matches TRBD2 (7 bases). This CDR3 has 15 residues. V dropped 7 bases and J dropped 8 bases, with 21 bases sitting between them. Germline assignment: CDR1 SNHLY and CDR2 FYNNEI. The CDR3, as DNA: TGTGCCAGCACCCCCCCACCGGGGGGCATTCATGAGCAGTTCTTC. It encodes CASTPPPGGIHEQFF.

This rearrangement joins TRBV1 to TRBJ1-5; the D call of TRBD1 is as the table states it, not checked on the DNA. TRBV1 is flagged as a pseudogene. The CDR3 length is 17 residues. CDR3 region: CTSSQDLDGTGNQPQHF. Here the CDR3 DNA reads TGCACCAGCAGCCAAGATTTGGACGGGACAGGGAATCAGCCCCAGCATTTT.

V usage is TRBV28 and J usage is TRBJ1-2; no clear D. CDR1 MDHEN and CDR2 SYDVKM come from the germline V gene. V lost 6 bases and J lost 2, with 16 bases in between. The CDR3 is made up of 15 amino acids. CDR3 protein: CASSSQSEANYGYTF. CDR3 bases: TGTGCCAGCAGCTCACAGTCGGAAGCCAACTATGGCTACACCTTC.

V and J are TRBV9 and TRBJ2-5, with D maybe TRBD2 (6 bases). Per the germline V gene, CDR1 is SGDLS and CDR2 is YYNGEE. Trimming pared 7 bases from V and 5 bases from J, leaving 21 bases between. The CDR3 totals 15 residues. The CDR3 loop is CASGSSVGRTETQYF. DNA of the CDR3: TGTGCCAGCGGTTCTAGCGTAGGTCGAACGGAGACCCAGTACTTC.

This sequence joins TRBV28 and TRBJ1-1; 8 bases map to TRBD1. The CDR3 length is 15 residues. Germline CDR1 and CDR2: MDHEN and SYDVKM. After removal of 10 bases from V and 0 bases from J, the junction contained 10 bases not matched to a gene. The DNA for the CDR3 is TGTGCCACTGACCCAGGACAGGGTATGAACACTGAAGCTTTCTTT. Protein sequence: CATDPGQGMNTEAFF. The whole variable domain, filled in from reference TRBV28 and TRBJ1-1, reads DVKVTQSSRYLVKRTGEKVFLECVQDMDHENMFWYRQDPGLGLRLIYFSYDVKMKEKGDIPEGYSVSREKKERFSLILESASTNQTSMYLCATDPGQGMNTEAFFGQGTRLTVV.

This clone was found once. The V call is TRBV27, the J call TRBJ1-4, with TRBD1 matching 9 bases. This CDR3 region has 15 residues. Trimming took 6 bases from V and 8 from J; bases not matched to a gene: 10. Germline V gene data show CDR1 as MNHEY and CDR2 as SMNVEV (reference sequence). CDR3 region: CASRRLQGAWEKLFF. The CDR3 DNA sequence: TGTGCCAGCAGACGACTACAGGGGGCGTGGGAAAAACTGTTTTTT.